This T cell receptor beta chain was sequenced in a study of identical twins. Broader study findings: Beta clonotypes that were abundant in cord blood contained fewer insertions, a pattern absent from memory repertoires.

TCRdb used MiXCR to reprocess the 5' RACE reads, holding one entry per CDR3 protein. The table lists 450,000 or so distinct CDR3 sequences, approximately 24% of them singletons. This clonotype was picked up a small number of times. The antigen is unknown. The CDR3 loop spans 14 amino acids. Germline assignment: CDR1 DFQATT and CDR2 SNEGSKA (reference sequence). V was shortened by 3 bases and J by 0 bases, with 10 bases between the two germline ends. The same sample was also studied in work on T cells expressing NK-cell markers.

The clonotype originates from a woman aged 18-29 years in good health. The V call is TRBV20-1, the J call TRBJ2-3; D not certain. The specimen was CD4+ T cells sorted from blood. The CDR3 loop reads CSASDISSTDTQYF. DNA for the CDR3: TGCAGTGCTAGCGATATCTCTAGCACAGATACGCAGTATTTT.